The entry below describes one T cell receptor beta chain. The data are from a study of CDR3 diversity in severe acne. TCRdb fed the PCR reads into MiXCR, producing one record per CDR3 protein. The sample carries over 100,000 distinct CDR3 sequences, under 60% recorded once. The CDR3 is 19 amino acids. CDR1 and CDR2 (germline): SGHVS, FNYEAQ. V shed 0 bases and J 2 bases; nucleotides not matched to a gene: 7. The sequencing sample was made of blood. J is TRBJ2-3 and V is TRBV7-6, with 14 bases identical to TRBD2. This TCR was recovered from a male donor with acne. In DNA form, the CDR3 reads TGTGCCAGCAGCTTAGCAAGGACGGGACTAGCGGGAGACACAGATACGCAGTATTTT. This sequence encodes CASSLARTGLAGDTDTQYF.